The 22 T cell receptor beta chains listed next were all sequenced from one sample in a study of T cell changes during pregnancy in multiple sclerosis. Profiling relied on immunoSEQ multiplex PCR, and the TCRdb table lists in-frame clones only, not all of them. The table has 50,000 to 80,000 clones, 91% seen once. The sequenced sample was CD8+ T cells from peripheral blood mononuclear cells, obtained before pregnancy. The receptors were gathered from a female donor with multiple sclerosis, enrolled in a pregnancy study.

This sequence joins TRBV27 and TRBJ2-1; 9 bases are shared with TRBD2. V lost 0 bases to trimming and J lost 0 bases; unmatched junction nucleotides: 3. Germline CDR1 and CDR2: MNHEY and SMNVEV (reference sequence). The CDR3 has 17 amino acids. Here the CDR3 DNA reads TGTGCCAGCAGTTTATCGACTAGCGGTAGCTCCTACAATGAGCAGTTCTTC. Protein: CASSLSTSGSSYNEQFF.

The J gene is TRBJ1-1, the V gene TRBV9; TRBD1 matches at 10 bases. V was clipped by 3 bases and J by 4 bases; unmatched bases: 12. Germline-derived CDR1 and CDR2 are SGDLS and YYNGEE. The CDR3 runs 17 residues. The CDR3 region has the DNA TGTGCCAGCAGCGACCGTTCTGAGGGACAGGGGACCACTGAAGCTTTCTTT. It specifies CASSDRSEGQGTTEAFF.

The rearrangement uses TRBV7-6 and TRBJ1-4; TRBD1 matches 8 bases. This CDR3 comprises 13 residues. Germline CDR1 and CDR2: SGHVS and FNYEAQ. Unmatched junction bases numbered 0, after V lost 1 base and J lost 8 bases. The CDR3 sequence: CASSLGDREKLFF. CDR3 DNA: TGTGCCAGCAGCTTAGGGGACAGGGAAAAACTGTTTTTT.

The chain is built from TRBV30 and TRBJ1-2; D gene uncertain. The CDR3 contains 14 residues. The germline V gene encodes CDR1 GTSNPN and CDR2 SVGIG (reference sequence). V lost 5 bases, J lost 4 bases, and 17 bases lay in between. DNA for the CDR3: TGTGCCTGGTCCCTATTGGGCCCGCGCTATGGCTACACCTTC. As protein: CAWSLLGPRYGYTF. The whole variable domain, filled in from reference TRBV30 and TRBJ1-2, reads SQTIHQWPATLVQPVGSPLSLECTVEGTSNPNLYWYRQAAGRGLQLLFYSVGIGQISSEVPQNLSASRPQDRQFILSSKKLLLSDSGFYLCAWSLLGPRYGYTFGSGTRLTVV.

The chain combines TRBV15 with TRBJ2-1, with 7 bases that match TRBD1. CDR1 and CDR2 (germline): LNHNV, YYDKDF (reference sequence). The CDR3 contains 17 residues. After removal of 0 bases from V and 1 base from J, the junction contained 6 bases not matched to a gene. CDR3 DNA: TGTGCCACCAGCAGAGAGGCTAGGGGGCTTTCCTACAATGAGCAGTTCTTC. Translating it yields CATSREARGLSYNEQFF.

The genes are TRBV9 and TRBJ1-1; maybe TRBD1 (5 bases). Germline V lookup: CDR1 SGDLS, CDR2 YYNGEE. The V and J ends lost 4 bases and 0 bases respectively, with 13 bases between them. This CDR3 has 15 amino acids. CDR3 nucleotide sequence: TGTGCCAGCAGCCCGAGTGGGGGGGTGAACACTGAAGCTTTCTTT. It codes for CASSPSGGVNTEAFF. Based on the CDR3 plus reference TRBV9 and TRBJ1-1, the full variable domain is DSGVTQTPKHLITATGQRVTLRCSPRSGDLSVYWYQQSLDQGLQFLIQYYNGEERAKGNILERFSAQQFPDLHSELNLSSLELGDSALYFCASSPSGGVNTEAFFGQGTRLTVV.

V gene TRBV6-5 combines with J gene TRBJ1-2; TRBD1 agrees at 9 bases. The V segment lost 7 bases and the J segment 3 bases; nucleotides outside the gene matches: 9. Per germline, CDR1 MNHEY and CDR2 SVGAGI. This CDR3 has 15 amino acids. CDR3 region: CASTWGGQGHYGYTF. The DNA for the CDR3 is TGTGCCAGCACCTGGGGCGGACAGGGGCACTATGGCTACACCTTC.

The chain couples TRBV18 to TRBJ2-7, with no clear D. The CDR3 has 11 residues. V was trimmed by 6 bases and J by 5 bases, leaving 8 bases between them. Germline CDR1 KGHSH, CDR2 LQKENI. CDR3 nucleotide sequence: TGTGCCAGCTCTTCTGGAGACGAGCAGTACTTC. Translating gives CASSSGDEQYF.

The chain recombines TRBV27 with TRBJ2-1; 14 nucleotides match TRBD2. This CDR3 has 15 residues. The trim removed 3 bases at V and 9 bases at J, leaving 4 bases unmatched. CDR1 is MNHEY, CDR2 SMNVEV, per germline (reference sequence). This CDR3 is CASSLTSGGGGEQFF. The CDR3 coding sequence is TGTGCCAGCAGTTTGACTAGCGGGGGGGGAGGTGAGCAGTTCTTC.

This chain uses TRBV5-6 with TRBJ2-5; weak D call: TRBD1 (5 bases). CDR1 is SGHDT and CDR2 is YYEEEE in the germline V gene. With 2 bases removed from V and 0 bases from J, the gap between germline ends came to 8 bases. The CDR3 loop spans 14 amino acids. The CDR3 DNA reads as TGTGCCAGCAGCTTTCAGGGTAACCAAGAGACCCAGTACTTC. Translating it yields CASSFQGNQETQYF.

The CDR3 reads CASKGDLEETQYF. In DNA form, the CDR3 reads TGTGCCAGCAAGGGGGATCTGGAAGAGACCCAGTACTTC. The J gene is TRBJ2-5, the V gene TRBV27, with TRBD1 as a possible D gene (6 bases). The germline V and J ends were trimmed by 7 bases and 3 bases, with 12 bases remaining between them. The CDR3 contains 13 residues. The germline V gene encodes CDR1 MNHEY and CDR2 SMNVEV (reference sequence).

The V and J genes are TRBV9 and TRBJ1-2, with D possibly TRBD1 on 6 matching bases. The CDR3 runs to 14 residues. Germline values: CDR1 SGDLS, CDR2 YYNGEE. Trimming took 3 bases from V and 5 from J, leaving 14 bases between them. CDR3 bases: TGTGCCAGCAGCGGCAGGGGCGAGCCTTATGGCTACACCTTC. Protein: CASSGRGEPYGYTF. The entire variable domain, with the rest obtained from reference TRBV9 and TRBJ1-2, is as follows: DSGVTQTPKHLITATGQRVTLRCSPRSGDLSVYWYQQSLDQGLQFLIQYYNGEERAKGNILERFSAQQFPDLHSELNLSSLELGDSALYFCASSGRGEPYGYTFGSGTRLTVV.

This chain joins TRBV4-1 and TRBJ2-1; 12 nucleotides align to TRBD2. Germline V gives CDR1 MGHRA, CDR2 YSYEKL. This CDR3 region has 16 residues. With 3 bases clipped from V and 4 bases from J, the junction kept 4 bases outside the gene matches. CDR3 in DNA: TGCGCCAGCAGCCAGAGGACTAGCGGGGCGTACAATGAGCAGTTCTTC. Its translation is CASSQRTSGAYNEQFF.

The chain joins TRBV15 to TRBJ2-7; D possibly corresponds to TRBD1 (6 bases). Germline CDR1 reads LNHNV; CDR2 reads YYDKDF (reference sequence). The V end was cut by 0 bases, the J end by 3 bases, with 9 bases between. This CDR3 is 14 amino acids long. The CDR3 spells CATSRDPGDYEQYF. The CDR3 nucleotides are TGTGCCACCAGCAGAGATCCAGGGGACTACGAGCAGTACTTC.

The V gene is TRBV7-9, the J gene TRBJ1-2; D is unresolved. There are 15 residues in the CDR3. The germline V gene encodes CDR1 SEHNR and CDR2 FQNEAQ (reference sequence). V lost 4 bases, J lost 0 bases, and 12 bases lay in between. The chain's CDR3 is CASSSWQNTNYGYTF. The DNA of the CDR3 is TGTGCCAGCAGCTCCTGGCAGAACACTAACTATGGCTACACCTTC.

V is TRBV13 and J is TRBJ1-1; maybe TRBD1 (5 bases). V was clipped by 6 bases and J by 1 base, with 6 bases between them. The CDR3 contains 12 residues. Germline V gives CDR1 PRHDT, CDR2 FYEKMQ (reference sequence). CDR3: CASRQGNTEAFF. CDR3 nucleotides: TGTGCCAGCAGGCAGGGGAACACTGAAGCTTTCTTT.

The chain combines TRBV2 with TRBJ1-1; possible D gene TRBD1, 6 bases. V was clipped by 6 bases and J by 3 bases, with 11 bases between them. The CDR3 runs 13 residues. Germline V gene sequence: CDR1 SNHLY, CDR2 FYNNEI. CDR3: CASRETGYTEAFF. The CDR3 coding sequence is TGTGCCAGCAGGGAAACAGGGTACACTGAAGCTTTCTTT.

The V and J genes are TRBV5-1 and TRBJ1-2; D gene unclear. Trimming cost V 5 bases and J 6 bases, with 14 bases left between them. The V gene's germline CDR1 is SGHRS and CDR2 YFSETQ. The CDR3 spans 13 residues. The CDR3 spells CASSSDGADGYTF. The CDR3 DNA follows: TGCGCCAGCAGTTCGGACGGAGCGGATGGCTACACCTTC.

The DNA of the CDR3 is TGTGCCAGCAGTCCCGGGATACACTATGGCTACACCTTC. Its protein is CASSPGIHYGYTF. The rearrangement links TRBV27 to TRBJ1-2; D gene unclear. Germline assignment: CDR1 MNHEY and CDR2 SMNVEV (reference sequence). This CDR3 comprises 13 residues. V gave up 5 bases and J gave up 3 bases, with 10 bases separating them.

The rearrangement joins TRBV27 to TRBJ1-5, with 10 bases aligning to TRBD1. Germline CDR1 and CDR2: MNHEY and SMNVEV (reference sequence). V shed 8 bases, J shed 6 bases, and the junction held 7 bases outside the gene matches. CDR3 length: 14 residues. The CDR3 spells CASRGTGEGQPQHF. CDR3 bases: TGTGCCAGCCGTGGGACAGGGGAAGGTCAGCCCCAGCATTTT.

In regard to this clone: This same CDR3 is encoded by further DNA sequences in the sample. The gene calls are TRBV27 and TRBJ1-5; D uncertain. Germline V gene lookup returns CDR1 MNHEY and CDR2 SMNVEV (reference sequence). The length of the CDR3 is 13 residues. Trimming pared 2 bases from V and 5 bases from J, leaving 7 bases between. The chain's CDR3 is CASSLLGDQPQHF. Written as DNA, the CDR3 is TGTGCCAGCAGTTTACTGGGAGATCAGCCCCAGCATTTT.

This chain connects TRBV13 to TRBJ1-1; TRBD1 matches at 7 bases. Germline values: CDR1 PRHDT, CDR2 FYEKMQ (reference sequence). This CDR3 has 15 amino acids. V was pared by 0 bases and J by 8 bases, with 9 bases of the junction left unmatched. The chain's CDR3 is CASSLGDRADQEAFF. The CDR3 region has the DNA TGTGCCAGCAGCTTAGGAGACAGGGCAGATCAGGAAGCTTTCTTT.